Listed below are T cell receptor beta chains from one sample, sequenced in a study of T cells in Graves' hyperthyroidism and ophthalmopathy. Each CDR3 protein is one row after TCRdb ran MiXCR on the multiplex PCR reads. The data hold around 250,000 distinct CDR3 sequences, with over 20% observed a single time. The sample was blood. These receptors came from a woman aged 40 to 50 with Graves' ophthalmopathy. CDR3s include the opening cysteine and the closing phenylalanine or tryptophan. D genes are given only for firm matches. Some rows mark clone size as missing; the rest say once, few, many or name a class of expanded clone.

D: TRBD2; V: TRBV12-3/TRBV12-4; J: TRBJ2-2; size: many; CDR3: CASREEGIRTRSGELFF; DNA: TGTGCCAGCCGGGAGGAGGGGATACGAACTCGGTCCGGGGAGCTGTTTTTT
D: -; V: TRBV30; J: TRBJ2-5; size: many; CDR3: CAWSVGLGRGETQYF; DNA: TGTGCCTGGAGTGTAGGTCTCGGTAGGGGAGAGACCCAGTACTTC
D: TRBD2; V: TRBV28; J: TRBJ2-5; size: many; CDR3: CASSLSVAGGQETQYF; DNA: TGTGCCAGCAGTTTATCGGTAGCGGGCGGCCAAGAGACCCAGTACTTC
D: TRBD1; V: TRBV6-2/TRBV6-3; J: TRBJ1-2; size: -; CDR3: CASNLDRVNGYTF; DNA: TGTGCCAGCAACCTGGACAGGGTCAATGGCTACACCTTC
D: -; V: TRBV6-1; J: TRBJ2-7; size: -; CDR3: CASRIGGGYEQSF; DNA: TGTGCCAGCAGGATAGGGGGGGGCTACGAGCAGTCCTTC
D: TRBD1; V: TRBV12-3/TRBV12-4; J: TRBJ1-1; size: few; CDR3: CASSQGRGLAFF; DNA: TGTGCCAGCAGTCAGGGCAGGGGGCTAGCTTTCTTT
D: TRBD1; V: TRBV30; J: TRBJ2-7; size: few; CDR3: CAWSVAPRQGYEQYF; DNA: TGTGCCTGGAGTGTAGCCCCGAGACAGGGATACGAGCAGTACTTC
D: TRBD1; V: TRBV12-3/TRBV12-4; J: TRBJ1-2; size: many; CDR3: CASLGDRDYGYTF; DNA: TGTGCCAGCCTAGGGGACAGGGACTATGGCTACACCTTC
D: -; V: TRBV5-6; J: TRBJ1-1; size: many; CDR3: CASSGISGWTEAFF; DNA: TGTGCCAGCAGCGGAATATCCGGGTGGACTGAAGCTTTCTTT
D: -; V: TRBV7-2; J: TRBJ2-7; size: many; CDR3: CASSQAVSSYEQYF; DNA: TGTGCCAGCAGCCAAGCGGTGAGCTCCTACGAGCAGTACTTC
D: TRBD1; V: TRBV5-6; J: TRBJ2-7; size: many; CDR3: CASSSTGTASTYEQYF; DNA: TGTGCCAGCAGCTCCACCGGGACAGCGTCTACCTACGAGCAGTACTTC
D: TRBD1; V: TRBV15; J: TRBJ2-5; size: many; CDR3: CATSQAGGHTQETQYF; DNA: TGTGCCACCAGTCAAGCAGGGGGACACACACAAGAGACCCAGTACTTC
D: TRBD1; V: TRBV30; J: TRBJ1-3; size: many; CDR3: CASSVQGGGNTIYF; DNA: TGTGCCTCCTCCGTACAGGGGGGTGGAAACACCATATATTTT
D: TRBD1; V: TRBV11-2; J: TRBJ2-7; size: many; CDR3: CASSLKEPGQGHEQYF; DNA: TGTGCCAGCAGCTTAAAGGAACCGGGACAGGGCCACGAGCAGTACTTC
D: -; V: TRBV5-1; J: TRBJ2-4; size: few; CDR3: CASSSKDIAKNIQYF; DNA: TGCGCCAGCAGCTCGAAAGATATAGCCAAAAACATTCAGTACTTC
D: TRBD1; V: TRBV28; J: TRBJ2-7; size: many; CDR3: CASSSRDRDFEQYF; DNA: TGTGCCAGCAGCAGCCGGGACAGGGATTTCGAGCAGTACTTC
D: -; V: TRBV10-3; J: TRBJ2-5; size: many; CDR3: CAISDGETQYF; DNA: TGTGCCATCAGTGACGGGGAGACCCAGTACTTC
D: -; V: TRBV6-5; J: TRBJ1-2; size: many; CDR3: CASSYARHSAYGYTF; DNA: TGTGCCAGCAGTTACGCGAGACATTCTGCCTATGGCTACACCTTC
D: -; V: TRBV13; J: TRBJ2-7; size: -; CDR3: CASSFYRDGTYEQYF; DNA: TGTGCCAGCAGCTTTTACCGGGACGGTACCTACGAGCAGTACTTC
D: -; V: TRBV7-8; J: TRBJ2-7; size: -; CDR3: CASSRRTIRTGATYEQYF; DNA: TGTGCCAGCAGCCGACGAACGATCAGGACGGGCGCAACTTACGAGCAGTACTTC
D: -; V: TRBV20-1; J: TRBJ1-3; size: many; CDR3: CSAGVATSSGNTIYF; DNA: TGCAGTGCTGGCGTGGCCACAAGCTCTGGAAACACCATATATTTT
D: -; V: TRBV20-1; J: TRBJ1-5; size: many; CDR3: CSASDNQPQHF; DNA: TGCAGTGCTAGTGACAATCAGCCCCAGCATTTT
D: -; V: TRBV20-1; J: TRBJ1-2; size: many; CDR3: CSGRSGYGYTF; DNA: TGCAGTGGGAGGTCGGGTTATGGCTACACCTTC
D: -; V: TRBV12-3/TRBV12-4; J: TRBJ2-5; size: -; CDR3: CASKPTVQETQYF; DNA: TGTGCCAGCAAGCCGACAGTCCAAGAGACCCAGTACTTC
D: -; V: TRBV6-1; J: TRBJ1-5; size: -; CDR3: CASSGLAASNQPQHF; DNA: TGTGCCAGCAGTGGTCTAGCAGCTAGCAATCAGCCCCAGCATTTT